These 32 T cell receptor beta chains came from one sample sequenced in a study of OX40 agonist ivuxolimab in advanced cancers. Data came from immunoSEQ multiplex PCR; TCRdb stores just in-frame clones and leaves some out. Of approximately 130,000 clones in the sample, about nine tenths were seen once. The source was CD4+ or CD8+ T cells sorted from blood, collected in a trial of the OX40 agonist ivuxolimab. The receptors derive from an adult with an advanced solid tumor such as melanoma, head and neck, liver or kidney cancer.

V gene TRBV6-5 combines with J gene TRBJ2-6, with D unclear. V lost 4 bases and J lost 1, with 5 bases in between. Germline values: CDR1 MNHEY, CDR2 SVGAGI. The CDR3 runs 14 residues. CDR3 in amino acids: CASSFVSGANVLTF. The CDR3 DNA follows: TGTGCCAGCAGTTTTGTGTCTGGGGCCAACGTCCTGACTTTC.

This clone was recorded only once. The V and J genes are TRBV4-2 and TRBJ1-1, with unresolved D. The CDR3 extends over 14 amino acids. The V and J ends lost 1 base and 8 bases respectively, with 14 bases between them. Per germline, CDR1 LGHNA and CDR2 YNFKEQ. CDR3 nucleotides: TGTGCCAGCAGCCAAGGTAACGTTAATTCCGAAGCTTTCTTT. It encodes CASSQGNVNSEAFF.

The rearrangement uses TRBV2 and TRBJ2-5, with a tentative D call TRBD1 (6 bases). V was pared by 6 bases and J by 3 bases, with 11 bases between. The length of the CDR3 is 13 residues. Germline CDR1 and CDR2: SNHLY and FYNNEI. CDR3 protein: CASRADSEETQYF. The CDR3 DNA reads as TGTGCCAGCAGGGCGGACAGCGAAGAGACCCAGTACTTC.

The gene calls are TRBV28 and TRBJ2-1; 10 nucleotides line up with TRBD2. Germline loops: CDR1 MDHEN, CDR2 SYDVKM. The V segment lost 5 bases and the J segment 8 bases; nucleotides outside the gene matches: 6. The CDR3 spans 14 residues. CDR3 loop: CASSPPSGSYEQFF. The CDR3 region has the DNA TGTGCCAGCAGTCCCCCTAGCGGGAGCTATGAGCAGTTCTTC. Together with reference TRBV28 and TRBJ2-1, the CDR3 gives the full variable domain: DVKVTQSSRYLVKRTGEKVFLECVQDMDHENMFWYRQDPGLGLRLIYFSYDVKMKEKGDIPEGYSVSREKKERFSLILESASTNQTSMYLCASSPPSGSYEQFFGPGTRLTVL.

The V call is TRBV5-4, the J call TRBJ2-1; 8 bases line up with TRBD1. Trimming removed 0 bases from V and 3 bases from J; junction bases left unmatched: 5. The CDR3 runs 16 residues. The V gene's germline CDR1 is SGHNT and CDR2 YYREEE (reference sequence). This CDR3 is CASSLAGQGIYNEQFF. CDR3 nucleotides: TGTGCCAGCAGCTTGGCTGGACAGGGCATCTACAATGAGCAGTTCTTC.

The chain employs TRBV7-2 and TRBJ1-2; possible D gene TRBD1, 6 bases. Trimming pared 4 bases from V and 4 bases from J, leaving 16 bases between. Germline V CDR1 and CDR2: SGHTA, FQGNSA. The CDR3 runs to 15 residues. The CDR3 DNA reads as TGTGCCAGCAGCTCGAACACAGGGAACCCCTATGGCTACACCTTC. This codes for CASSSNTGNPYGYTF.

This chain links TRBV7-6 with TRBJ1-5; 10 nucleotides line up with TRBD1. Germline V gene lookup returns CDR1 SGHVS and CDR2 FNYEAQ. CDR3 length equals 17 residues. V dropped 4 bases and J dropped 1; count of bases not matched to a gene: 7. The CDR3 region is CASSSGQGGLSNQPQHF. DNA for the CDR3: TGTGCCAGCAGCTCCGGACAGGGGGGCTTGAGCAATCAGCCCCAGCATTTT. Together with reference TRBV7-6 and TRBJ1-5, the CDR3 gives the full variable domain: GAGVSQSPRYKVTKRGQDVALRCDPISGHVSLYWYRQALGQGPEFLTYFNYEAQQDKSGLPNDRFSAERPEGSISTLTIQRTEQRDSAMYRCASSSGQGGLSNQPQHFGDGTRLSIL.

The rearrangement links TRBV30 to TRBJ2-5; TRBD2 matches at 8 bases. The CDR3 runs to 14 residues. Germline loops: CDR1 GTSNPN, CDR2 SVGIG (reference sequence). V lost 4 bases to trimming and J lost 4 bases; unmatched junction nucleotides: 8. The CDR3 DNA follows: TGTGCCTGGACCAGCGGGAGAGGGACAGAGACCCAGTACTTC. Protein product: CAWTSGRGTETQYF.

V gene TRBV7-2 combines with J gene TRBJ1-1; D is perhaps TRBD1 (6 bases). The germline CDR1 and CDR2 sequences are SGHTA and FQGNSA. Trimming took off 3 bases at V and 4 bases at J, with 12 bases between the two ends. The CDR3 totals 14 residues. CDR3 amino acids: CASSFTGSGTEAFF. The CDR3 DNA reads TGTGCCAGCAGCTTTACAGGGTCAGGCACTGAAGCTTTCTTT.

The gene calls are TRBV5-4 and TRBJ1-1; no definite D call. This CDR3 is 13 amino acids long. V gave up 5 bases and J gave up 4 bases, with 12 bases separating them. In germline, CDR1 is SGHNT, CDR2 YYREEE (reference sequence). The CDR3 DNA is TGTGCCAGCAGACTGGAGCGGGTCACTGAAGCTTTCTTT. Encoded protein: CASRLERVTEAFF.

The chain has TRBV19 and TRBJ2-6; D might be TRBD1 or TRBD2, each matching 6 bases. Germline CDR1 reads LNHDA; CDR2 reads SQIVND (reference sequence). The CDR3 runs to 19 residues. V was trimmed by 1 base and J by 0 bases, leaving 16 bases between them. This chain's CDR3 is CASSIVGGRTFSGANVLTF. DNA for the CDR3: TGTGCCAGTAGTATAGTGGGGGGCAGGACCTTCTCTGGGGCCAACGTCCTGACTTTC.

The chain links TRBV10-3 to TRBJ2-2, with 7 nucleotides matching TRBD1. The CDR3 spans 15 residues. CDR1 and CDR2 from the germline V gene are ENHRY and SYGVKD. The V and J ends lost 10 bases and 4 bases, in that order; junction bases with no gene match: 12. CDR3 DNA: TGTGCCAGCATGGAGGAACAGGGGCTCACCGGGGAGCTGTTTTTT. Protein product: CASMEEQGLTGELFF.

The chain carries TRBV19 and TRBJ1-2; tentative D call: TRBD1 (6 bases). The V gene's germline CDR1 is LNHDA and CDR2 SQIVND (reference sequence). Trimming cost V 8 bases and J 5 bases, with 15 bases left between them. This CDR3 spans 13 amino acids. Here the CDR3 DNA reads TGTGCCAGTTCCCTGGACAGAACATATGGCTACACCTTC. Protein sequence: CASSLDRTYGYTF.

A single count supports this clone. The chain combines TRBV7-8 with TRBJ1-5; D uncertain. V lost 2 bases and J lost 4, with 6 bases in between. The CDR3 covers 13 residues. CDR1 SGHVS and CDR2 FQNEAQ come from the germline V gene. CDR3 loop: CASSLKENQPQHF. CDR3 bases: TGTGCCAGCAGCTTAAAGGAAAATCAGCCCCAGCATTTT.

The rearrangement uses TRBV19 and TRBJ2-1; tentative D call: TRBD1 (6 bases). The germline gives CDR1 LNHDA, CDR2 SQIVND (reference sequence). The V gene lost 4 bases and the J gene lost 2 bases, with 15 bases spanning the gap. The CDR3 length is 16 residues. In DNA form, the CDR3 reads TGTGCCAGTAGTAGGGTGGACAGAACTACCTACAATGAGCAGTTCTTC. This codes for CASSRVDRTTYNEQFF.

CDR3 in amino acids: CASSLTDTQYF. The CDR3 DNA is TGTGCCAGTAGTCTAACAGATACGCAGTATTTT. The chain has TRBV19 and TRBJ2-3; D ambiguous. CDR3 length equals 11 residues. Trimming took off 5 bases at V and 3 bases at J, with 3 bases between the two ends. CDR1 is LNHDA, CDR2 SQIVND, per germline (reference sequence).

This chain links TRBV18 with TRBJ1-2, with a tentative D call TRBD1 (5 bases). The germline V gene encodes CDR1 KGHSH and CDR2 LQKENI. There are 13 residues in the CDR3. Trimming pared 0 bases from V and 8 bases from J, leaving 10 bases between. The CDR3 DNA reads as TGTGCCAGCTCACCACCTGGGGGACGCGGCTACACCTTC. Its protein product is CASSPPGGRGYTF.

CDR3 sequence (DNA): TGTGCCAGCAGTTTGGGACAAGGTGGGGCCAACGTCCTGACTTTC. Protein product: CASSLGQGGANVLTF. This chain connects TRBV2 to TRBJ2-6, with TRBD1 as a possible D gene (6 bases). The CDR3 totals 15 residues. CDR1 is SNHLY and CDR2 is FYNNEI in the germline V gene. V shed 5 bases and J shed 3 bases, with 11 bases lying between them. Looking up the rest from reference TRBV2 and TRBJ2-6 gives the full variable domain: EPEVTQTPSHQVTQMGQEVILRCVPISNHLYFYWYRQILGQKVEFLVSFYNNEISEKSEIFDDQFSVERPDGSNFTLKIRSTKLEDSAMYFCASSLGQGGANVLTFGAGSRLTVL.

In this sample, this clone turned up once. In DNA, the CDR3 is TGTGCCTGGAGTGTACTTAGCGGTTTGGAGACCCAGTACTTC. Encoded protein: CAWSVLSGLETQYF. The genes are TRBV30 and TRBJ2-5; D is possibly TRBD2 (6 bases). Looked up from germline, CDR1 is GTSNPN and CDR2 is SVGIG (reference sequence). This CDR3 is 14 amino acids long. V was trimmed by 0 bases and J by 5 bases, leaving 13 bases between them.

V gene TRBV6-5 combines with J gene TRBJ2-7; possibly TRBD2 for D (5 bases). Germline V lookup: CDR1 MNHEY, CDR2 SVGAGI. V was pared by 0 bases and J by 0 bases, with 9 bases between. The length of the CDR3 is 15 residues. The CDR3 sequence is CASSYSRVGSYEQYF. In DNA form, the CDR3 reads TGTGCCAGCAGTTACTCGCGGGTGGGCTCCTACGAGCAGTACTTC.

The V and J genes are TRBV9 and TRBJ1-1, with D hard to call. Trimming took 0 bases from V and 11 from J, leaving 14 bases between them. In germline, CDR1 is SGDLS, CDR2 YYNGEE. CDR3 length: 13 residues. The CDR3 loop is CASSVVEGSSAFF. DNA for the CDR3: TGTGCCAGCAGCGTAGTGGAAGGGTCATCGGCTTTCTTT.

The chain employs TRBV19 and TRBJ2-5, with D possibly being TRBD1 (5 bases). With 0 bases removed from V and 4 bases from J, the gap between germline ends came to 9 bases. The CDR3 sequence is 14 residues long. In germline, CDR1 is LNHDA, CDR2 SQIVND (reference sequence). The CDR3 DNA is TGTGCCAGTAGTATAGAGCGGCAGGGAGAGACCCAGTACTTC. Its translation is CASSIERQGETQYF.

The rearrangement joins TRBV10-3 to TRBJ2-6, with 7 nucleotides matching TRBD1. CDR3 length: 13 amino acids. V shed 8 bases and J 2 bases; nucleotides not matched to a gene: 0. Per the germline V gene, CDR1 is ENHRY and CDR2 is SYGVKD. Here the CDR3 DNA reads TGTGCCATCGGGACAGCTGGGGCCAACGTCCTGACTTTC. This sequence encodes CAIGTAGANVLTF.

V is TRBV5-1 and J is TRBJ2-5; D call uncertain. The CDR3 is made up of 15 amino acids. The ends were cut back, 0 bases at V and 2 bases at J, with 11 bases in the middle. Germline assignment: CDR1 SGHRS and CDR2 YFSETQ. The DNA for the CDR3 is TGCGCCAGCAGCTTGGCCCTTGGACCGCAAGAGACCCAGTACTTC. Its protein product is CASSLALGPQETQYF.

This chain connects TRBV5-4 to TRBJ2-3; either TRBD1 or TRBD2 may supply D (6 bases each). Looked up from germline, CDR1 is SGHNT and CDR2 is YYREEE (reference sequence). With 10 bases removed from V and 0 bases from J, the gap between germline ends came to 21 bases. CDR3 size: 16 residues. CDR3 coding DNA: TGTGCCGAATCTGAAGGGGGGCAACCTAGCACAGATACGCAGTATTTT. Translation: CAESEGGQPSTDTQYF.

CDR3 in amino acids: CASRTGGSFQETQYF. CDR3 nucleotide sequence: TGTGCCAGTAGGACAGGGGGGTCTTTCCAAGAGACCCAGTACTTC. This rearrangement joins TRBV19 to TRBJ2-5, with TRBD1 matching over 9 bases. There are 15 residues in the CDR3. V was clipped by 6 bases and J by 1 base; unmatched bases: 6. Germline V gene data show CDR1 as LNHDA and CDR2 as SQIVND (reference sequence).

The gene calls are TRBV5-1 and TRBJ2-7; 7 bases match TRBD2. CDR3 length: 16 amino acids. V trimming: 1 base; J trimming: 4 bases; junction bases outside the gene matches: 11. The germline CDR1 and CDR2 sequences are SGHRS and YFSETQ. The CDR3 bases are TGCGCCAGCAGCTTGATAGGAGCCGTCGGGGGGTACGAGCAGTACTTC. Protein: CASSLIGAVGGYEQYF.

The chain joins TRBV27 to TRBJ1-1; 7 bases match TRBD1. V was pared by 7 bases and J by 0 bases, with 8 bases of the junction left unmatched. CDR3 length: 15 residues. Germline assignment: CDR1 MNHEY and CDR2 SMNVEV (reference sequence). The CDR3 is CASTLTGRMNTEAFF. CDR3 in DNA: TGTGCCAGCACCCTGACAGGGAGAATGAACACTGAAGCTTTCTTT.

This chain connects TRBV5-1 to TRBJ2-7, with D maybe TRBD2 (5 bases). There are 14 residues in the CDR3. CDR1 is SGHRS and CDR2 is YFSETQ in the germline V gene. Trimming pared 0 bases from V and 8 bases from J, leaving 15 bases between. CDR3 sequence: CASSLETEGTKQYF. CDR3 sequence (DNA): TGCGCCAGCAGCTTGGAAACAGAGGGTACGAAGCAGTACTTC.

The chain carries TRBV5-1 and TRBJ1-5, with 7 positions matching TRBD1. Unmatched junction bases numbered 5, after V lost 4 bases and J lost 4 bases. Germline CDR1 is SGHRS and CDR2 is YFSETQ. The CDR3 contains 14 residues. CDR3 sequence (DNA): TGCGCCAGCAGCACCACGGGACAGAATCAGCCCCAGCATTTT. Its translation is CASSTTGQNQPQHF. Variable domain in full (rest from reference TRBV5-1 and TRBJ1-5): KAGVTQTPRYLIKTRGQQVTLSCSPISGHRSVSWYQQTPGQGLQFLFEYFSETQRNKGNFPGRFSGRQFSNSRSEMNVSTLELGDSALYLCASSTTGQNQPQHFGDGTRLSIL.

This sequence joins TRBV9 and TRBJ1-4; D ambiguous. This CDR3 is 15 amino acids long. Per the germline V gene, CDR1 is SGDLS and CDR2 is YYNGEE. V was shortened by 4 bases and J by 8 bases, with 18 bases between the two germline ends. Here the CDR3 DNA reads TGTGCCAGCAGCACTCAAACGGGGTTGGGGGAAAAACTGTTTTTT. Its protein is CASSTQTGLGEKLFF.

The chain joins TRBV7-3 to TRBJ1-1; 11 bases are shared with TRBD1. Germline V gene lookup returns CDR1 SGHTA and CDR2 FQGTGA. This CDR3 spans 16 amino acids. Trimming cost V 5 bases and J 4 bases; bases outside gene matches: 9. CDR3 sequence: CASSPGTGGLSTEAFF. The CDR3 DNA sequence: TGTGCCAGCAGCCCGGGGACAGGGGGTTTAAGCACTGAAGCTTTCTTT.